A single sample is the source of the 27 T cell receptor beta chains below, sequenced in a study of T cell repertoires in cytomegalovirus infection. TCRdb re-called the reads through MiXCR, storing one row per CDR3 protein. This sample has about 52,000 distinct CDR3 sequences, with less than 20% found just once. For these receptors, no antigen is known. The starting material was CD8+ T cells from cultured PBMCs, obtained from culture after CMV antigen stimulation. The receptor source for this set is a human donor in good health (CMV status not recorded). Some clones in this sample may be carry-over from other donors' samples.

This clonotype has a count of ten or more. An end of the junction does not agree with germline; a read error may underlie this. The chain uses TRBV7-2 and TRBJ1-3; D gene uncertain. Looked up from germline, CDR1 is SGHTA and CDR2 is FQGNSA. This CDR3 has 11 amino acids. The CDR3 spells CASSYPDLPHF. CDR3 in DNA: TGTGCCAGCAGCTATCCGGATCTTCCCCATTTT.

This clonotype showed up just a few times. The chain employs TRBV4-3 and TRBJ1-5; 7 positions agree with TRBD1. The germline CDR1 and CDR2 sequences are LGHNA and YSLEER. V was pared by 4 bases and J by 4 bases, with 4 bases of the junction left unmatched. The CDR3 extends over 14 amino acids. CDR3 coding DNA: TGCGCCAGCAGCCGGGACAGCAGAAATCAGCCCCAGCATTTT. Its translation is CASSRDSRNQPQHF.

This clonotype was detected only a few times. This chain joins TRBV6-2 or TRBV6-3 and TRBJ2-1; 10 nucleotides match TRBD1. Germline V CDR1 and CDR2: MNHEY, SVGEGT. The CDR3 loop spans 15 amino acids. The trim removed 7 bases at V and 3 bases at J, leaving 6 bases unmatched. The CDR3 reads CASITRDRGYNEQFF. In DNA, the CDR3 is TGTGCCAGCATAACCCGGGACAGGGGCTACAATGAGCAGTTCTTC.

This clonotype was seen more than once but under ten times. This chain links TRBV12-3 or TRBV12-4 with TRBJ2-3, with a possible D match to TRBD2 (6 bases). The ends were cut back, 2 bases at V and 7 bases at J, with 10 bases in the middle. The CDR3 runs 13 residues. The CDR3 protein is CASSLLALHTQYF. In nucleotides, the CDR3 is TGTGCCAGCAGTTTACTAGCGTTGCATACGCAGTATTTT.

The gene calls are TRBV7-9 and TRBJ2-5; 10 nucleotides line up with TRBD1. Germline loops: CDR1 SEHNR, CDR2 FQNEAQ (reference sequence). The J segment lost 7 bases and the V segment lost 4 bases, leaving 12 bases of the junction unmatched. The CDR3 sequence is 16 residues long. The CDR3 loop is CASSSTGTGEIGTQYF. The DNA of the CDR3 is TGTGCCAGCAGCTCTACCGGGACAGGGGAGATTGGGACCCAGTACTTC.

This clonotype was observed a handful of times. This chain joins TRBV6-1 and TRBJ2-1; TRBD2 matches at 11 bases. The V and J ends lost 7 bases and 6 bases, in that order; junction bases with no gene match: 8. The CDR3 has 15 amino acids. The germline gives CDR1 MNHNS, CDR2 SASEGT. The CDR3 loop reads CASNPLAGDFNEQFF. The CDR3 nucleotides read TGTGCCAGCAACCCACTAGCGGGGGATTTCAATGAGCAGTTCTTC.

This clonotype was seen more than once but under ten times. V and J are TRBV7-8 and TRBJ2-5; D not certain. CDR3 length: 16 residues. The V gene lost 1 base and the J gene lost 9 bases, with 21 bases spanning the gap. Germline V lookup: CDR1 SGHVS, CDR2 FQNEAQ. In nucleotides, the CDR3 is TGTGCCAGCAGCTTAGATTCTGGCCTGCCGAGGTTAGCCCAGTACTTC. Encoded protein: CASSLDSGLPRLAQYF.

Only a few counts were recorded for this clonotype. V is TRBV4-1 and J is TRBJ1-2; a weak D match, TRBD1 (5 bases). The CDR3 is 15 residues long. CDR1 is MGHRA and CDR2 is YSYEKL in the germline V gene. V was cut by 3 bases and J by 6 bases, with 17 bases left in between. Written as DNA, the CDR3 is TGCGCCAGCAGCCACTTATTGGGACCCTACAATGGCTACACCTTC. It specifies CASSHLLGPYNGYTF.

This clonotype was picked up a small number of times. The chain is built from TRBV7-9 and TRBJ2-7; D call uncertain. Germline-derived CDR1 and CDR2 are SEHNR and FQNEAQ (reference sequence). This CDR3 is built from 14 residues. V lost 5 bases, J lost 1 base, and 12 bases lay in between. The CDR3 DNA follows: TGTGCCAGCAGCCCGCCTGGGCGGTCCTACGAGCAGTACTTC. Its protein is CASSPPGRSYEQYF.

This clonotype was seen only a few times. The chain is built from TRBV19 and TRBJ2-2; D remains unclear. The CDR3 consists of 11 residues. CDR1 is LNHDA and CDR2 is SQIVND in the germline V gene (reference sequence). V gave up 6 bases and J gave up 6 bases, with 5 bases separating them. The CDR3 DNA reads as TGTGCCAGTAGGAGAGCCGGGGAGCTGTTTTTT. Translated: CASRRAGELFF.

This rearrangement joins TRBV9 to TRBJ2-7; possibly TRBD2 for D (6 bases). Germline loops: CDR1 SGDLS, CDR2 YYNGEE. V shed 3 bases and J shed 3 bases, with 13 bases lying between them. This CDR3 is 14 amino acids long. CDR3 protein: CASSAEGINYEQYF. In DNA, the CDR3 is TGTGCCAGCAGCGCGGAGGGGATTAACTACGAGCAGTACTTC. The variable domain in full, completed from reference TRBV9 and TRBJ2-7, reads DSGVTQTPKHLITATGQRVTLRCSPRSGDLSVYWYQQSLDQGLQFLIQYYNGEERAKGNILERFSAQQFPDLHSELNLSSLELGDSALYFCASSAEGINYEQYFGPGTRLTVT.

V is TRBV4-1 and J is TRBJ1-5; D is unresolved. The CDR3 runs to 15 residues. V was shortened by 4 bases and J by 4 bases, with 14 bases between the two germline ends. Germline lookup yields CDR1 MGHRA and CDR2 YSYEKL. The CDR3 DNA sequence: TGCGCCAGCAGCCTCGCCTGGGGAGCGAATCAGCCCCAGCATTTT. This translates into CASSLAWGANQPQHF.

This clonotype has only a few counts. The chain links TRBV6-1 to TRBJ2-7; D remains unclear. CDR3 size: 12 residues. Trimming removed 5 bases at V and 5 bases at J, with 10 bases between. In germline, CDR1 is MNHNS, CDR2 SASEGT. The CDR3 nucleotides are TGTGCCAGCAGTTACCTCCCAAACGAGCAGTACTTC. Protein product: CASSYLPNEQYF.

This clonotype has a handful of counts. The chain uses TRBV27 and TRBJ2-7; D perhaps matches TRBD1 (6 bases). CDR3 length: 12 residues. V shed 4 bases and J shed 12 bases, with 16 bases lying between them. Germline lookup yields CDR1 MNHEY and CDR2 SMNVEV (reference sequence). The CDR3 reads CASSSQGSRRYF. DNA for the CDR3: TGTGCCAGCAGTTCACAGGGTTCCCGTCGGTACTTC.

This clonotype was counted only a few times. V is TRBV27 and J is TRBJ1-1; the D is unclear. Germline V gene sequence: CDR1 MNHEY, CDR2 SMNVEV (reference sequence). V was clipped by 4 bases and J by 1 base, with 7 bases between them. The CDR3 has 13 residues. CDR3 sequence: CASSYSPNTEAFF. The DNA of the CDR3 is TGTGCCAGCAGTTACAGCCCGAACACTGAAGCTTTCTTT.

This chain connects TRBV7-9 to TRBJ1-1; D call uncertain. CDR1 is SEHNR, CDR2 FQNEAQ, per germline (reference sequence). This CDR3 contains 13 residues. V shed 3 bases and J shed 2 bases, with 7 bases lying between them. CDR3 region: CASSFVGNTEAFF. In DNA, the CDR3 is TGTGCCAGCAGCTTCGTGGGAAACACTGAAGCTTTCTTT.

This clonotype appeared a few times. The chain recombines TRBV7-2 with TRBJ1-2, with D unresolved. The CDR3 is made up of 12 amino acids. Germline V gene lookup returns CDR1 SGHTA and CDR2 FQGNSA. The ends were cut back, 2 bases at V and 5 bases at J, with 6 bases in the middle. The CDR3 reads CASSLMEYGYTF. In nucleotides, the CDR3 is TGTGCCAGCAGCTTAATGGAATATGGCTACACCTTC.

This clonotype appeared a few times. V gene TRBV19 combines with J gene TRBJ1-2; D might be TRBD1 (6 bases). Trimming took off 10 bases at V and 1 base at J, with 19 bases between the two ends. The CDR3 extends over 15 amino acids. The V gene's germline CDR1 is LNHDA and CDR2 SQIVND (reference sequence). CDR3 in amino acids: CATNPWTASNYGYTF. As DNA, the CDR3 is TGTGCCACGAACCCCTGGACAGCCAGTAACTATGGCTACACCTTC.

This clonotype turned up a few times. The chain combines TRBV12-3 or TRBV12-4 with TRBJ1-1; D gene ambiguous. Trimming took off 8 bases at V and 1 base at J, with 14 bases between the two ends. The length of the CDR3 is 14 residues. The CDR3 loop reads CASGPSTANTEAFF. The CDR3, as DNA: TGTGCCAGCGGACCCAGTACAGCGAACACTGAAGCTTTCTTT.

There are a few counts of this clonotype. This chain links TRBV24-1 with TRBJ1-5; tentative D call: TRBD1 (6 bases). CDR1 is KGHDR, CDR2 SFDVKD, per germline. Deletions cut 4 bases from V and 9 bases from J, with 15 bases between. The CDR3 extends over 14 amino acids. The CDR3 sequence: CATSDGTGNAPQHF. CDR3 in DNA: TGTGCCACCAGTGACGGTACAGGGAATGCGCCCCAGCATTTT.

V gene TRBV7-2 combines with J gene TRBJ2-5; D gene unclear. Germline V gives CDR1 SGHTA, CDR2 FQGNSA. V lost 6 bases and J 3 bases, leaving 17 bases between the germline ends. This CDR3 comprises 15 residues. The CDR3 coding sequence is TGTGCCAGCAGTCCTACGCGCCTTCAAGAAGAGACCCAGTACTTC. Its protein is CASSPTRLQEETQYF. Full variable domain (rest looked up from reference TRBV7-2 and TRBJ2-5): GAGVSQSPSNKVTEKGKDVELRCDPISGHTALYWYRQSLGQGLEFLIYFQGNSAPDKSGLPSDRFSAERTGGSVSTLTIQRTQQEDSAVYLCASSPTRLQEETQYFGPGTRLLVL.

The chain employs TRBV6-2 or TRBV6-3 and TRBJ2-7, with D perhaps TRBD1 or TRBD2 (7 bases each). Trimming took off 5 bases at V and 3 bases at J, with 20 bases between the two ends. The germline CDR1 and CDR2 sequences are MNHEY and SVGEGT. The CDR3 runs 16 residues. The CDR3: CASSPMRQGGFYEQYF. The CDR3 nucleotides read TGTGCCAGCAGTCCCATGCGACAGGGAGGGTTCTACGAGCAGTACTTC.

V is TRBV7-8 and J is TRBJ2-2, with 9 bases matching TRBD2. This CDR3 spans 16 amino acids. J was trimmed by 7 bases and V by 5 bases; bases with no gene match: 11. Germline lookup yields CDR1 SGHVS and CDR2 FQNEAQ. This chain's CDR3 is CASSPMIAGVGGELFF. The CDR3 nucleotides are TGTGCCAGCAGCCCCATGATAGCGGGGGTTGGCGGGGAGCTGTTTTTT.

This clonotype showed up just a few times. Written as DNA, the CDR3 is TGTGCCAGCGGGAGCGGGGGTACCAAAAACATTCAGTACTTC. It is translated as CASGSGGTKNIQYF. The rearrangement links TRBV7-3 to TRBJ2-4; TRBD2 matches 8 bases. The CDR3 contains 14 residues. Germline V gene sequence: CDR1 SGHTA, CDR2 FQGTGA. V gave up 8 bases and J gave up 2 bases; unmatched junction bases: 5.

V and J are TRBV7-4 and TRBJ2-2; D may be TRBD2 (6 bases). The CDR3 covers 16 residues. V lost 5 bases and J lost 4, with 17 bases in between. Germline values: CDR1 SGHVT, CDR2 SQSDAQ. CDR3: CASSPRGKSFTGELFF. CDR3 coding DNA: TGTGCCAGCAGCCCCCGGGGGAAAAGTTTCACCGGGGAGCTGTTTTTT.

This clonotype was seen more than once but under ten times. The chain has TRBV7-2 and TRBJ1-1; D perhaps matches TRBD1 (6 bases). The V and J ends lost 5 bases and 0 bases respectively, with 13 bases between them. Germline V CDR1 and CDR2: SGHTA, FQGNSA. The CDR3 totals 15 residues. The CDR3 DNA is TGTGCCAGCAGCCCCCTCACAGGGATGAACACTGAAGCTTTCTTT. Its protein product is CASSPLTGMNTEAFF.

This clonotype was seen a handful of times. The chain recombines TRBV9 with TRBJ2-7, with 12 bases that match TRBD2. Per germline, CDR1 SGDLS and CDR2 YYNGEE. Trimming at V came to 5 bases and at J to 3 bases, leaving 3 bases not matched to a gene. The CDR3 covers 14 residues. The CDR3 is CASSETSGSYEQYF. CDR3 coding DNA: TGTGCCAGCAGTGAGACTAGCGGGAGCTACGAGCAGTACTTC.